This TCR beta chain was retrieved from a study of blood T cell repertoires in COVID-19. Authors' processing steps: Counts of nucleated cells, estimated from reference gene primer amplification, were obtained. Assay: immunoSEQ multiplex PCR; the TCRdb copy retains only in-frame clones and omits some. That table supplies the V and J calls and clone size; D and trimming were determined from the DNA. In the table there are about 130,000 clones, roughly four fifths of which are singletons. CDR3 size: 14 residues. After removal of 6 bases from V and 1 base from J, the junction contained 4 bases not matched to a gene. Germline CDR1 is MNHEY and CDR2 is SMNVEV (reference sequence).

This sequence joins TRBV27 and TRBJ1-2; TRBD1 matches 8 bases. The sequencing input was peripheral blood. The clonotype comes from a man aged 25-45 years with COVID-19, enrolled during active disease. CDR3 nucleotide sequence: TGTGCCAGCAGCCGGGACAGGAATAACTATGGCTACACCTTC. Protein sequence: CASSRDRNNYGYTF.